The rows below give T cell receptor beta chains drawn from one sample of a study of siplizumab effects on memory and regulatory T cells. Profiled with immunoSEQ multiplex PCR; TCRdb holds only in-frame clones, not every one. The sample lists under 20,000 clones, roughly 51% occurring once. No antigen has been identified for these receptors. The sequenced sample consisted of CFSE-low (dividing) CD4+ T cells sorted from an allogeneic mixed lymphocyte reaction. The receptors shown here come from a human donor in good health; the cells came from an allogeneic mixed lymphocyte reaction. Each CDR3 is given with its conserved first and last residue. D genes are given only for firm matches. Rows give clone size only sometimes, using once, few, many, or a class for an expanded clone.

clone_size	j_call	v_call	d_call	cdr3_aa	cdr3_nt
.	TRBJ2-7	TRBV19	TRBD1	CASDPGGLPSYEQYF	TGTGCCTCCGACCCAGGGGGTCTTCCCTCCTACGAGCAGTACTTC
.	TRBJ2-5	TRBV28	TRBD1	CASKPPDRAQETQYF	TGTGCCAGCAAGCCCCCGGACAGGGCTCAAGAGACCCAGTACTTC
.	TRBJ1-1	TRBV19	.	CASSIRAGEVTEAFF	TGTGCCAGTAGTATACGGGCAGGGGAAGTCACTGAAGCTTTCTTT
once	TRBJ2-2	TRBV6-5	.	CASSYAWVRNTGELFF	TGTGCCAGCAGTTATGCGTGGGTTAGGAACACCGGGGAGCTGTTTTTT
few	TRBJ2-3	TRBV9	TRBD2	CASSASGGPTQYF	TGTGCCAGCAGCGCCTCGGGGGGGCCGACGCAGTATTTT
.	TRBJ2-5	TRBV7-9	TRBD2	CASSLRLAGVETQYF	TGTGCCAGCAGCTTACGGCTAGCGGGGGTGGAGACCCAGTACTTC
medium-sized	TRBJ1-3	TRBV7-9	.	CASSDLRSGNTIYF	TGTGCCAGCAGCGACTTGAGGTCTGGAAACACCATATATTTT
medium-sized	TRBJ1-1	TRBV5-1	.	CASSLVPPNTEAFF	TGCGCCAGCAGCTTGGTTCCGCCGAACACTGAAGCTTTCTTT
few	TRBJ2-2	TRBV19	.	CASSPRGGRGVNTGELFF	TGTGCCAGTAGTCCCCGCGGGGGCAGGGGGGTGAACACCGGGGAGCTGTTTTTT
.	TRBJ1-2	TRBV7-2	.	CASSPTDWNYGYTF	TGTGCCAGCAGCCCGACAGACTGGAACTATGGCTACACCTTC